Listed here are 8 T cell receptor beta chains from one sample, sequenced in a study of Graves' ophthalmopathy and Graves' hyperthyroidism. The TCR beta CDR3 regions underwent amplification from RNA transcripts. Second-round multiplex PCR came after first-round RT-PCR with HTBI primers. TCRdb redid the calling of the multiplex PCR reads with MiXCR, one entry per CDR3 protein. The sample records about 480,000 distinct CDR3 sequences, over 13% being singletons. What was sequenced was blood. The receptors derive from a woman between 25 and 40 years old with Graves' ophthalmopathy.

Many counts were recorded for this clonotype. This chain joins TRBV19 and TRBJ1-1; the match to TRBD1 covers 9 bases. Germline values: CDR1 LNHDA, CDR2 SQIVND (reference sequence). The trim removed 5 bases at V and 1 base at J, leaving 2 bases unmatched. The CDR3 extends over 14 amino acids. CDR3 DNA: TGTGCCAGTAGTGAACAGGGGGCGAACACTGAAGCTTTCTTT. The encoded protein is CASSEQGANTEAFF.

This clonotype showed up many times. This chain uses TRBV28 with TRBJ2-7; 7 bases line up with TRBD2. The CDR3 consists of 14 residues. The V segment lost 3 bases and the J segment 4 bases; nucleotides outside the gene matches: 6. Germline V lookup: CDR1 MDHEN, CDR2 SYDVKM. CDR3 sequence (DNA): TGTGCCAGCAGTTTGGGAGGGGAGGCGTACGAGCAGTACTTC. It is translated as CASSLGGEAYEQYF. The whole variable domain, remainder taken from reference TRBV28 and TRBJ2-7, is DVKVTQSSRYLVKRTGEKVFLECVQDMDHENMFWYRQDPGLGLRLIYFSYDVKMKEKGDIPEGYSVSREKKERFSLILESASTNQTSMYLCASSLGGEAYEQYFGPGTRLTVT.

This clonotype was detected many times. In DNA form, the CDR3 reads TGTGCCAGCAGATCGGACGGTTCAGGGGCTTTCTTT. Protein product: CASRSDGSGAFF. This chain uses TRBV6-1 with TRBJ1-1, with a weak D call TRBD1 (5 bases). Per the germline V gene, CDR1 is MNHNS and CDR2 is SASEGT. V lost 6 bases to trimming and J lost 11 bases, with 16 bases between them. The CDR3 totals 12 residues.

This clonotype was seen at least ten times. The V gene is TRBV12-3 or TRBV12-4, the J gene TRBJ2-7; 11 bases align to TRBD2. The V and J ends lost 0 bases and 3 bases, in that order; junction bases with no gene match: 7. The CDR3 totals 17 residues. The CDR3, as DNA: TGTGCCAGCAGTTTAGCGATCCCTAGCGGGGGGCGCTACGAGCAGTACTTC. Protein product: CASSLAIPSGGRYEQYF.

The V call is TRBV19, the J call TRBJ2-6; D is ambiguous. The germline gives CDR1 LNHDA, CDR2 SQIVND (reference sequence). V lost 5 bases and J lost 0, with 17 bases in between. The CDR3 has 18 amino acids. CDR3 residues: CASSSRTGFSSGANVLTF. The CDR3 DNA follows: TGTGCCAGTAGTTCCCGGACGGGTTTTAGCTCTGGGGCCAACGTCCTGACTTTC. The full variable domain, completed using reference TRBV19 and TRBJ2-6, is DGGITQSPKYLFRKEGQNVTLSCEQNLNHDAMYWYRQDPGQGLRLIYYSQIVNDFQKGDIAEGYSVSREKKESFPLTVTSAQKNPTAFYLCASSSRTGFSSGANVLTFGAGSRLTVL.

The chain has TRBV5-1 and TRBJ2-7; possibly TRBD1 for D (5 bases). The CDR3 extends over 13 amino acids. Germline CDR1 and CDR2: SGHRS and YFSETQ. V was pared by 4 bases and J by 2 bases, with 10 bases between. This chain's CDR3 is CASSPEGAYEQYF. CDR3 sequence (DNA): TGCGCCAGCAGCCCGGAAGGGGCCTACGAGCAGTACTTC.

This clonotype was detected only a few times. The chain has TRBV11-1 and TRBJ2-4, with 9 nucleotides matching TRBD2. The V gene's germline CDR1 is SGHAT and CDR2 FQDESV (reference sequence). CDR3 length equals 20 residues. J lost 3 bases, V lost 5 bases, and 20 bases had no gene match. CDR3 bases: TGTGCCAGCAGCGACTCGGGACGCACGGGACTAGCAGGAGGCAAAAACATTCAGTACTTC. It codes for CASSDSGRTGLAGGKNIQYF.

This clonotype was seen repeatedly, ten times or more. The V gene is TRBV6-1, the J gene TRBJ1-2; D not certain. This CDR3 has 12 amino acids. The V gene's germline CDR1 is MNHNS and CDR2 SASEGT. The V gene lost 2 bases and the J gene lost 2 bases, with 3 bases spanning the gap. The CDR3 sequence: CASSEWNYGYTF. The CDR3 bases are TGTGCCAGCAGTGAATGGAACTATGGCTACACCTTC.